The rows below give T cell receptor beta chains drawn from one sample of a study of blood T cell repertoires in COVID-19. TCRdb's copy holds only in-frame clones and misses some; the assay was immunoSEQ multiplex PCR. The sample yields 250,000 to 350,000 clones, around 85% seen once. Source material: peripheral blood. The receptor source for this set is a human donor with COVID-19, enrolled during active disease. The donor label of this sample is uncertain. Each CDR3 is given with its conserved first and last residue. Fields, in order: clone size, J gene, V gene, D gene, CDR3 DNA, CDR3 protein. D genes are given only for firm matches. Size tells how often a clone was seen (once, few, many) or the class of an expanded clone, and some rows leave it out.

.,TRBJ2-2,TRBV10-1,.,TGCGCCAGCAGTGAGTCGAGAGGGAACACCGGGGAGCTGTTTTTT,CASSESRGNTGELFF
.,TRBJ1-5,TRBV27,TRBD1,TGTGCCAGCAATCCAACGACAGGGGGCAATCAGCCCCAGCATTTT,CASNPTTGGNQPQHF
.,TRBJ2-5,TRBV11-3,TRBD1,TGTGCCAGCAGCCCAGGGGGCCGGGAGACCCAGTACTTC,CASSPGGRETQYF
.,TRBJ1-2,TRBV28,TRBD1,TGTGCCAGCAGTTCCCCGGGACAGGGGTGGGGTGGCTACACCTTC,CASSSPGQGWGGYTF
.,TRBJ2-1,TRBV5-6,.,TGTGCCAGCAGCTTGCCTGTTGGCTATGAGCAGTTCTTC,CASSLPVGYEQFF
.,TRBJ2-7,TRBV11-2,.,TGTGCCAGCAGCTTAGAGGTCAGCGGACCCTACGAGCAGTACTTC,CASSLEVSGPYEQYF
once,TRBJ1-5,TRBV28,TRBD1,TGTGCCAGCAGCCCGGGACAGGGATTCGATCAGCCCCAGCATTTT,CASSPGQGFDQPQHF
.,TRBJ1-6,TRBV28,.,TGTGCCAGCAGTTTGATCACCCCGGGTAGGCTCCTCCACTTT,CASSLITPGRLLHF
.,TRBJ1-1,TRBV7-9,.,TGTGCCAGCAGCTCCCGTGGAGCGTTAGACACTGAAGCTTTCTTT,CASSSRGALDTEAFF
once,TRBJ1-2,TRBV28,.,TGTGCCAGCAGTTTTCCCAGGGATAACTATGGCTACACCTTC,CASSFPRDNYGYTF
.,TRBJ1-1,TRBV4-1,TRBD1,TGCGCCAGCAGCCGACAGGGGGACACTGAAGCTTTCTTT,CASSRQGDTEAFF
.,TRBJ2-7,TRBV28,TRBD1,TGTGCCAGCAGCTTACCCCCCGGGCGGGACAGGAGGTACGAGCAGTACTTC,CASSLPPGRDRRYEQYF
once,TRBJ1-5,TRBV3-1/TRBV3-2,TRBD1,TGTGCCAGCAGCCAAGACAGGGGGAATCAGCCCCAGCATTTT,CASSQDRGNQPQHF
.,TRBJ1-1,TRBV6-5,TRBD1,TGTGCCAGCAGTTTGAGGACAGGAGCCGCGAACACTGAAGCTTTCTTT,CASSLRTGAANTEAFF
once,TRBJ2-2,TRBV5-1,.,TGCGCCAGCCGAAATAGCGTTTACTCCGGGGAGCTGTTTTTT,CASRNSVYSGELFF
.,TRBJ2-7,TRBV28,TRBD1,TGTGCCAGCAGTCGACAGGGGTTCCCCCTGGAGCAGTACTTC,CASSRQGFPLEQYF
.,TRBJ1-3,TRBV4-1,.,TGCGCCAGCAGCCAAGAGGCAGATCGAATTGGAAACACCATATATTTT,CASSQEADRIGNTIYF
once,TRBJ2-7,TRBV30,TRBD2,TGTGCCTGGAGTGTCCTCACTAGCGGGAGTCTAGGGGAGCAGTACTTC,CAWSVLTSGSLGEQYF
.,TRBJ1-2,TRBV19,.,TGTGCCAGTAGGACCTGGGACTCAGGGCTTGGCTACACCTTC,CASRTWDSGLGYTF
once,TRBJ2-3,TRBV30,.,TGTGCCTGGAGTACCCGGGGCACAGATACGCAGTATTTT,CAWSTRGTDTQYF